The source of this T cell receptor beta chain is a study of tumor-infiltrating lymphocytes in primary liver carcinoma. This CDR3 comprises 15 residues. V was cut by 4 bases and J by 6 bases, with 13 bases left in between. Germline lookup yields CDR1 MNHEY and CDR2 SVGEGT. Researchers generated TCR beta cDNA from about 0.5 ug of total RNA, relying on a constant-region primer. Each TCR beta library was derived from three nested multiplex PCR rounds that employed slightly modified ARM-PCR. Both of the initial two PCR rounds ran for 10 cycles and employed TRBV1-TRBV30 forward primers alongside a C-beta reverse primer. TCRdb ran MiXCR on the multiplex PCR reads and lists one entry per CDR3 protein. The sample contains approximately 340,000 distinct CDR3 sequences, about two thirds of which appear only once. Study observations and caveats: The top-250-clone fraction was significantly higher in tumors than in blood (p = 0.039). Lower overlap was observed for tumor-adjacent and tumor-blood pairs relative to tumor region pairs.

RNA was extracted from whole blood without cell sorting, alongside germline DNA. Treatment-naive at the time, the patients had chronic HBV infection. Surgery was preceded by the collection of 3.5 to 4.5 milliliters of peripheral blood. For this clonotype: The antigen is unknown. Being one base from a much bigger clone, this may be a read error.

This chain uses TRBV6-2 or TRBV6-3 with TRBJ2-6; D unclear. Sample: peripheral blood. This clonotype was obtained from a man aged 40-49 years with primary liver carcinoma and hepatitis B virus infection. CDR3 sequence (DNA): TGTGCCAGCAGTTCGAGTACTCTGGCGGCCAACGTCCTGACTTTC. Translation gives CASSSSTLAANVLTF.